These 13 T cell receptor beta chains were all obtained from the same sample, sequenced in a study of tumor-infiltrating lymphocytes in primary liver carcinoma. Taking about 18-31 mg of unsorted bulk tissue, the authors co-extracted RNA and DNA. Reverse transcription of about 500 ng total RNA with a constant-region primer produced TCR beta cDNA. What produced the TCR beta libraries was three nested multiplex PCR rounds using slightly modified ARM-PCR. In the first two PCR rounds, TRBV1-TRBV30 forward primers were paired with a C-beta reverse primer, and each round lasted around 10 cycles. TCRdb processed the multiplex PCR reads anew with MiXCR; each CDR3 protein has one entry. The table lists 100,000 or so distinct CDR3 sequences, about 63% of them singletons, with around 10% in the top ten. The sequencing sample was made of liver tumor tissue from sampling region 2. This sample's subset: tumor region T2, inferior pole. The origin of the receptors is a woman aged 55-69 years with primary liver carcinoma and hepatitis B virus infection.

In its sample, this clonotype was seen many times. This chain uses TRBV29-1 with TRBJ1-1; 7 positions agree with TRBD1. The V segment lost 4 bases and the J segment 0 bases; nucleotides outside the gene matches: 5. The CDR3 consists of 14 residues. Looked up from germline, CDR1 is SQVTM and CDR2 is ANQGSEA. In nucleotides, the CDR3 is TGCAGCGTTGTGAGGGGGCAGCTGAACACTGAAGCTTTCTTT. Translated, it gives CSVVRGQLNTEAFF.

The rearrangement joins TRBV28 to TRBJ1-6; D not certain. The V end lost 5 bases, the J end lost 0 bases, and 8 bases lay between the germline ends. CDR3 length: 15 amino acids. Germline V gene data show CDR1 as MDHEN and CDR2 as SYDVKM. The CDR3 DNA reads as TGTGCCAGCAGTCCGCTAGGCTCCTATAATTCACCCCTCCACTTT. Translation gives CASSPLGSYNSPLHF.

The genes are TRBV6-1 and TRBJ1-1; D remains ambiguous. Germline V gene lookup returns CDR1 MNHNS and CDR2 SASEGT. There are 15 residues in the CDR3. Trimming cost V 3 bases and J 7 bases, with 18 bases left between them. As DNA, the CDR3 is TGTGCCAGCAGTGACAATGTAGCAGGAGTCATTGAAGCTTTCTTT. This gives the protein CASSDNVAGVIEAFF.

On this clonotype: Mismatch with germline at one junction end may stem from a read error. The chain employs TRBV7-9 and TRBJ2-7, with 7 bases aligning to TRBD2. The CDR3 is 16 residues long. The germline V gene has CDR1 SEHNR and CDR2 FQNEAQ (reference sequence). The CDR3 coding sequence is TGTGCCAGCAGTGATGAACTAGCGCCGGGATCCTGCGAGCAGTACTTC. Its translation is CASSDELAPGSCEQYF.

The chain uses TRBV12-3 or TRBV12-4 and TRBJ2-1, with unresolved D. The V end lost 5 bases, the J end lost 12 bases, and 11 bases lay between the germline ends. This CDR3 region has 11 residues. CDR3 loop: CASSVQHGQFF. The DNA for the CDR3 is TGTGCCAGCAGTGTACAGCATGGGCAGTTCTTC.

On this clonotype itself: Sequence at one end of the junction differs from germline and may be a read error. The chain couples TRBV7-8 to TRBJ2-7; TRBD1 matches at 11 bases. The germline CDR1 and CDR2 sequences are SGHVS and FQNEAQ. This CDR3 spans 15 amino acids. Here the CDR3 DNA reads TGTGCCAGCAACTTAACCGGGACAGGGGGGCACGAGCAGTACTTC. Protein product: CASNLTGTGGHEQYF. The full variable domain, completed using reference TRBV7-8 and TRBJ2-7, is GAGVSQSPRYKVAKRGQDVALRCDPISGHVSLFWYQQALGQGPEFLTYFQNEAQLDKSGLPSDRFFAERPEGSVSTLKIQRTQQEDSAVYLCASNLTGTGGHEQYFGPGTRLTVT.

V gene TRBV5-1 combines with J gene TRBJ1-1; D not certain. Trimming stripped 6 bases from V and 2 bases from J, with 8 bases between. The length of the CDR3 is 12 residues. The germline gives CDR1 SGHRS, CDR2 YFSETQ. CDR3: CASNDVNTEAFF. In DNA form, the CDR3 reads TGCGCCAGCAACGACGTCAACACTGAAGCTTTCTTT.

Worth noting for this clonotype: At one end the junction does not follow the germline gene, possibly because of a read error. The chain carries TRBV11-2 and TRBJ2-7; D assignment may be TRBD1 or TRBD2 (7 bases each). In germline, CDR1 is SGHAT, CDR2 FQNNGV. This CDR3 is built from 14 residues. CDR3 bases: TGTACCAGCAGCTTACTAGCGAGACAGGGCGAGCGGTACTTC. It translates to CTSSLLARQGERYF.

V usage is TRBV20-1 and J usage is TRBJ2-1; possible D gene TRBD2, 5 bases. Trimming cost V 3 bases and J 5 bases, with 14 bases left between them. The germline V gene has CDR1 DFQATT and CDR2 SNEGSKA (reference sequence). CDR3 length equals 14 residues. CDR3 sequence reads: CSARGWEKHNEQFF. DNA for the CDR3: TGCAGTGCTAGGGGGTGGGAGAAGCACAATGAGCAGTTCTTC.

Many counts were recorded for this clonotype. CDR3 amino acids: CASSDRDRFGWTNEQYF. Here the CDR3 DNA reads TGTGCCAGCAGTGACCGGGACAGGTTCGGTTGGACTAATGAGCAGTACTTC. The rearrangement uses TRBV6-1 and TRBJ2-7, with 8 bases that match TRBD1. CDR1 MNHNS and CDR2 SASEGT come from the germline V gene. The CDR3 spans 17 residues. V shed 3 bases and J 7 bases; nucleotides not matched to a gene: 17.

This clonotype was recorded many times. The CDR3 DNA sequence: TGTGCCAGCAGTTACTTAGGGCGGGAGGGCCCGTTTCGCCCAGATACGCAGTATTTT. It specifies CASSYLGREGPFRPDTQYF. The chain is built from TRBV11-3 and TRBJ2-3; 9 nucleotides agree with TRBD2. The V gene end was trimmed by 6 bases and the J gene end by 4 bases; junction bases not matched to a gene: 20. This CDR3 spans 19 amino acids. CDR1 and CDR2 (germline): SGHNT, YENEEA.

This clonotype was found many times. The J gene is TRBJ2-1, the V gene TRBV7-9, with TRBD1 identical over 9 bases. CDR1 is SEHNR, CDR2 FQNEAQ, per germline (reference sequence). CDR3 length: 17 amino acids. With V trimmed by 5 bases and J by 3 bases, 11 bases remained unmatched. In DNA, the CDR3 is TGTGCCAGCAGCGCCCCTGGAACAGGGGGCTTCTACAATGAGCAGTTCTTC. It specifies CASSAPGTGGFYNEQFF.

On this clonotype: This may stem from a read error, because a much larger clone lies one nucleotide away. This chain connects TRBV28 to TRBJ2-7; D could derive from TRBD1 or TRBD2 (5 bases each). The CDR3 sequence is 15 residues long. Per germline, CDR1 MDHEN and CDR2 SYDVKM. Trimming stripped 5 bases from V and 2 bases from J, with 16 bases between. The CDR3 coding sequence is TGTGCCAGCAGTCCCTCCGGGACGAGGGCCTACGAGCAGTACTTC. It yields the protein CASSPSGTRAYEQYF.